A selection of T cell receptor beta chains follows, all from one sample in a study of blood T cell repertoires in COVID-19. Some clones are missing from TCRdb's copy, which holds only in-frame ones; the method was immunoSEQ multiplex PCR. The sample includes around 54,000 clones, about four fifths of them seen just once. The sequencing input was peripheral blood. Receptor source: an older woman with acute or convalescent COVID-19. Each CDR3 is given with its conserved first and last residue. D genes are given only for firm matches. Rows may omit the clone size; those that give it use once, few, many or a size class.

cdr3_aa cdr3_nt clone_size v_call d_call j_call
CASSLSGGGIPYEQYF TGTGCCAGCAGTTTGAGTGGCGGGGGTATCCCCTACGAGCAGTACTTC few TRBV27 TRBD2 TRBJ2-7
CASSLVAGGSYNEQFF TGCGCCAGCAGCTTGGTAGCGGGAGGCTCCTACAATGAGCAGTTCTTC NA TRBV5-1 TRBD2 TRBJ2-1
CATRWQGDYGYTF TGTGCCACCCGGTGGCAGGGCGACTATGGCTACACCTTC NA TRBV6-5 NA TRBJ1-2
CASRTGDEQYF TGTGCCAGCAGGACGGGGGACGAGCAGTACTTC NA TRBV6-6 NA TRBJ2-7
CASSTRQVGLSGANVLTF TGTGCCAGCAGCACTCGACAGGTCGGACTCTCTGGGGCCAACGTCCTGACTTTC NA TRBV21-1 NA TRBJ2-6
CAWRAAGRDTQYF TGTGCCTGGAGAGCGGCGGGAAGAGATACCCAGTACTTC NA TRBV30 NA TRBJ2-5
CASSLNSEQFF TGTGCCAGCAGCTTAAACTCCGAGCAGTTCTTC NA TRBV11-3 NA TRBJ2-1
CASSATGASTEAFF TGTGCCAGCAGCGCCACAGGGGCCTCCACTGAAGCTTTCTTT NA TRBV9 TRBD1 TRBJ1-1
CASSYSMGFDITQYF TGTGCCAGCAGTTACTCGATGGGCTTCGATATTACGCAGTATTTT once TRBV6-2/TRBV6-3 NA TRBJ2-3
CASSLQDNSPLHF TGTGCCAGCTCATTGCAGGATAATTCACCCCTCCACTTT NA TRBV18 NA TRBJ1-6
CAWSVVSGTGRNGYTF TGTGCCTGGAGTGTAGTATCAGGTACAGGGAGAAACGGCTACACCTTC NA TRBV30 NA TRBJ1-2
CATSGIGTDNEQFF TGTGCCACCAGTGGTATCGGGACAGACAATGAGCAGTTCTTC NA TRBV24-1 TRBD1 TRBJ2-1
CASSLTDQPQHF TGTGCCAGCAGTCTGACAGATCAGCCCCAGCATTTT NA TRBV6-6 NA TRBJ1-5
CASKTGGRNQPQHF TGTGCCAGCAAGACAGGGGGAAGAAATCAGCCCCAGCATTTT NA TRBV28 TRBD1 TRBJ1-5
CSAGQTEAFF TGCAGTGCGGGACAGACGGAAGCTTTCTTT NA TRBV20-1 TRBD1 TRBJ1-1
CASSLSRQGATDTQYF TGTGCCAGCAGCCTGTCCCGACAGGGAGCCACAGATACGCAGTATTTT NA TRBV7-9 TRBD1 TRBJ2-3
CATSGRTGPNQPQHF TGTGCCACCAGTGGCAGGACAGGACCGAATCAGCCCCAGCATTTT NA TRBV24-1 TRBD1 TRBJ1-5
CASTKGQEKLFF TGTGCCAGCACCAAGGGACAGGAAAAACTGTTTTTT NA TRBV6-6 TRBD1 TRBJ1-4
CASMMAGGHNEQFF TGTGCCAGTATGATGGCGGGGGGCCACAATGAGCAGTTCTTC few TRBV19 TRBD2 TRBJ2-1
CASSIGGRGDRDNEQFF TGTGCCAGTAGTATAGGCGGGCGAGGGGACAGGGACAATGAGCAGTTCTTC NA TRBV19 TRBD1 TRBJ2-1
CASSPSAGGWEQFF TGTGCCAGCAGCCCCTCAGCGGGGGGTTGGGAGCAGTTCTTC NA TRBV4-2 TRBD2 TRBJ2-1
CASMLSLEGTEAFF TGTGCCAGCATGTTGAGCCTTGAGGGAACTGAAGCTTTCTTT NA TRBV6-5 NA TRBJ1-1
CASSQLTVNTEAFF TGTGCCAGCAGCCAACTGACAGTGAACACTGAAGCTTTCTTT few TRBV3-1/TRBV3-2 NA TRBJ1-1